Below are 5 T cell receptor beta chains sequenced from a single sample in a study of T cell responses to AZD1222 COVID-19 vaccine. Assay used: immunoSEQ multiplex PCR; TCRdb lists only in-frame clones, some missing. The repertoire holds roughly 120,000 clones, roughly nine tenths seen once, with roughly a tenth in the top ten. The sample consisted of peripheral blood, taken on day 0 of AZD1222 vaccination. The receptors derive from an adult in good health.

The chain combines TRBV12-2 with TRBJ1-5; TRBD1, the table's D call, lacks a check against the DNA. TRBV12-2 is classified as a pseudogene. The CDR3 has 15 residues. For the CDR3, the DNA is TGTGCAAGTCGCATGACAGGGGGCGGAAATCAGCCCCAGCATTTT. Amino acid sequence: CASRMTGGGNQPQHF.

The CDR3: CASSIRLAVSYEQYF. CDR3 coding DNA: TGTGCCAGTAGTATCCGGCTAGCGGTTTCTTACGAGCAGTACTTC. The chain joins TRBV19 to TRBJ2-7, with 7 bases fitting TRBD2. V was clipped by 3 bases and J by 4 bases; unmatched bases: 9. Germline CDR1 and CDR2: LNHDA and SQIVND (reference sequence). This CDR3 region has 15 residues.

This chain connects TRBV30 to TRBJ1-3; no clear D. CDR3 length: 12 residues. The germline V gene encodes CDR1 GTSNPN and CDR2 SVGIG (reference sequence). V shed 2 bases and J shed 8 bases, with 10 bases lying between them. For the CDR3, the DNA is TGTGCCTGGAGTCCCCACGGGGACACCATATATTTT. Protein: CAWSPHGDTIYF.

In regard to this clone: The junction and the germline gene differ at one end; a read error may be behind it. V is TRBV7-7 and J is TRBJ1-2, with D perhaps matching TRBD1 (6 bases). The CDR3 has 13 residues. The germline CDR1 and CDR2 sequences are SSHAT and FNYEAQ (reference sequence). CDR3 sequence (DNA): TGTGCTAGCAGCCCCAAGCCAGGGGCTGGCTACACCTTC. Its translation: CASSPKPGAGYTF.

This clone was picked up a small number of times. The chain is built from TRBV7-8 and TRBJ1-1; 8 bases match TRBD1. The CDR3 is made up of 14 amino acids. V lost 5 bases to trimming and J lost 6 bases; unmatched junction nucleotides: 8. Germline loops: CDR1 SGHVS, CDR2 FQNEAQ. CDR3 residues: CASSHPETGAEAFF. CDR3 DNA sequence: TGTGCCAGCAGCCACCCGGAGACAGGGGCTGAAGCTTTCTTT.